Following are 14 T cell receptor beta chains from one sample sequenced in a study of Ad26.COV2.S vaccination and SARS-CoV-2 variants. Regarding treatment: 15 to 20 received Ad26.COV2.S at low or high dose, single or two shots; roughly five received placebo; per-sample allocation not given. The investigators took samples on day 63 after the first vaccine or placebo injection. Some clones are missing from TCRdb's copy, which holds only in-frame ones; the method was immunoSEQ multiplex PCR. The sample lists hundreds of thousands of clones; around 92% were seen once. The sample was peripheral blood, taken in a trial of Ad26.COV2.S vaccine versus placebo. The receptor source for this set is a person between 18 and 60 years old who received the Ad26.COV2.S COVID-19 vaccine or a placebo.

The gene calls are TRBV7-2 and TRBJ2-4; no firm D call. Germline CDR1 SGHTA, CDR2 FQGNSA. Trimming pared 5 bases from V and 0 bases from J, leaving 8 bases between. The CDR3 consists of 14 residues. CDR3 amino acids: CASSQEAAKNIQYF. In DNA, the CDR3 is TGTGCCAGCAGCCAAGAGGCAGCCAAAAACATTCAGTACTTC.

The genes are TRBV5-1 and TRBJ1-6; 10 bases line up with TRBD1. This CDR3 region has 14 residues. Trimming cost V 4 bases and J 10 bases; bases outside gene matches: 5. Germline V CDR1 and CDR2: SGHRS, YFSETQ. DNA for the CDR3: TGCGCCAGCAGCCTGGGACAGGGGAGCTCACCCCTCCACTTT. It yields the protein CASSLGQGSSPLHF.

The rearrangement uses TRBV19 and TRBJ1-4, with D hard to call. Trimming took 11 bases from V and 3 from J, leaving 22 bases between them. The CDR3 has 16 amino acids. Germline lookup yields CDR1 LNHDA and CDR2 SQIVND (reference sequence). CDR3 loop: CAETYFEREPNEKLFF. The CDR3 coding sequence is TGTGCCGAAACTTATTTCGAGAGGGAACCTAATGAAAAACTGTTTTTT.

The V and J genes are TRBV5-1 and TRBJ2-3, with 7 bases that match TRBD2. The CDR3 extends over 14 amino acids. Germline CDR1 is SGHRS and CDR2 is YFSETQ. The junction had 4 bases not matched to a gene; V was cut back by 4 bases and J by 2 bases. The DNA for the CDR3 is TGCGCCAGCAGCCGGGACTACGACACAGATACGCAGTATTTT. Amino acids: CASSRDYDTDTQYF.

The chain combines TRBV6-5 with TRBJ1-3, with D hard to call. Germline V gene data show CDR1 as MNHEY and CDR2 as SVGAGI. The germline V and J ends were trimmed by 5 bases and 4 bases, with 15 bases remaining between them. The CDR3 covers 15 residues. CDR3 region: CASSSGPLGGNTIYF. The DNA of the CDR3 is TGTGCCAGCAGTAGCGGGCCCCTGGGAGGAAACACCATATATTTT.

Written as DNA, the CDR3 is TGTGCCAGCTCACCTCTCTCCCCGCGTGGCGCTGGGGCCAACGTCCTGACTTTC. It translates to CASSPLSPRGAGANVLTF. The V and J genes are TRBV18 and TRBJ2-6; D remains unclear. Germline assignment: CDR1 KGHSH and CDR2 LQKENI. The CDR3 sequence is 18 residues long. V lost 3 bases and J 2 bases, leaving 17 bases between the germline ends.

The chain employs TRBV19 and TRBJ1-2; D not certain. Germline assignment: CDR1 LNHDA and CDR2 SQIVND (reference sequence). Trimming pared 6 bases from V and 8 bases from J, leaving 13 bases between. The CDR3 consists of 12 residues. CDR3 loop: CASSPRFGGYTF. CDR3 nucleotides: TGTGCCAGTAGCCCACGGTTTGGAGGCTACACCTTC.

This clone has only one observation. A junction end diverges from the germline sequence, so it may reflect a read error. The chain joins TRBV7-2 to TRBJ1-3; no clear D gene. The CDR3 covers 13 residues. Germline values: CDR1 SGHTA, CDR2 FQGNSA. The CDR3 spells CASSLANRPPTDF. Written as DNA, the CDR3 is TGTGCCAGCAGCTTAGCGAATAGGCCCCCGACGGATTTT.

V gene TRBV7-8 combines with J gene TRBJ2-5; tentative D call: TRBD1 (5 bases). The CDR3 contains 13 residues. V was shortened by 3 bases and J by 4 bases, with 9 bases between the two germline ends. CDR1 is SGHVS and CDR2 is FQNEAQ in the germline V gene. This CDR3 is CASSFAGRETQYF. The CDR3, as DNA: TGTGCCAGCAGCTTCGCAGGGCGAGAGACCCAGTACTTC.

The gene calls are TRBV3-1 (or the pseudogene TRBV3-2) and TRBJ2-2; 7 bases fit TRBD1. V dropped 5 bases and J dropped 5; count of bases not matched to a gene: 5. This CDR3 is built from 14 residues. Germline values: CDR1 LGHDT, CDR2 YNNKEL (reference sequence). The DNA for the CDR3 is TGTGCCAGCAGCTTACTACAGGGGACCGGGGAGCTGTTTTTT. Encoded protein: CASSLLQGTGELFF.

This chain connects TRBV10-3 to TRBJ1-5; D is unclear. Germline CDR1 ENHRY, CDR2 SYGVKD. There are 13 residues in the CDR3. With 6 bases removed from V and 5 bases from J, the gap between germline ends came to 11 bases. The CDR3 sequence is CAIRQRSDQPQHF. As DNA, the CDR3 is TGTGCCATCAGGCAGAGGTCGGATCAGCCCCAGCATTTT.

V usage is TRBV9 and J usage is TRBJ2-2; possible D gene TRBD1, 5 bases. V lost 4 bases and J 5 bases, leaving 12 bases between the germline ends. Germline CDR1 and CDR2: SGDLS and YYNGEE. The CDR3 is 14 residues long. CDR3 region: CASSPPQVTGELFF. The CDR3 DNA is TGTGCCAGCAGCCCCCCACAGGTTACCGGGGAGCTGTTTTTT. The variable domain in full, with the rest retrieved from reference TRBV9 and TRBJ2-2, is DSGVTQTPKHLITATGQRVTLRCSPRSGDLSVYWYQQSLDQGLQFLIQYYNGEERAKGNILERFSAQQFPDLHSELNLSSLELGDSALYFCASSPPQVTGELFFGEGSRLTVL.

The gene calls are TRBV7-2 and TRBJ2-5; 8 positions match TRBD1. The ends lost 5 bases at V and 7 bases at J; junction bases unmatched: 12. The CDR3 sequence is 15 residues long. The germline V gene has CDR1 SGHTA and CDR2 FQGNSA. CDR3 bases: TGTGCCAGCAGCCCCCAGGGGGCTCTCCGCGGGACCCAGTACTTC. It yields the protein CASSPQGALRGTQYF.

The chain joins TRBV6-1 to TRBJ2-7, with unresolved D. The V gene lost 3 bases and the J gene lost 3 bases, with 6 bases spanning the gap. The CDR3 consists of 12 residues. Germline values: CDR1 MNHNS, CDR2 SASEGT. In DNA, the CDR3 is TGTGCCAGCAGTGAGTACCTCTACGAGCAGTACTTC. Its protein product is CASSEYLYEQYF.